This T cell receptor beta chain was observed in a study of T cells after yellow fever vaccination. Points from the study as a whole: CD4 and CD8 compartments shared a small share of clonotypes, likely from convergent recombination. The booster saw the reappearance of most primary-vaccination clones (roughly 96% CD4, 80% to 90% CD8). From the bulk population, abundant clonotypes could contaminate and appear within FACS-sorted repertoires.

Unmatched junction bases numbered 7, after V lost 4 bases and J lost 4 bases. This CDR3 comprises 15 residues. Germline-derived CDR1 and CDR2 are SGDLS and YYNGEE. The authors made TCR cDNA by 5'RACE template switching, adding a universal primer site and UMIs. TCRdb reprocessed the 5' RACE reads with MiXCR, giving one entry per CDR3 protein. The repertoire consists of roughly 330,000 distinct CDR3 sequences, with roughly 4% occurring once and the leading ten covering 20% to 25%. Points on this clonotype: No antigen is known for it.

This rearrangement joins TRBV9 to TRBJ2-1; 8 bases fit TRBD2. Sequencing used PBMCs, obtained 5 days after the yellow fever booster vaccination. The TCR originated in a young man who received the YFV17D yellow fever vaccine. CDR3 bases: TGTGCCAGCAGCCGGGGACTAGAGGGTTACAATGAGCAGTTCTTC. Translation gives CASSRGLEGYNEQFF.